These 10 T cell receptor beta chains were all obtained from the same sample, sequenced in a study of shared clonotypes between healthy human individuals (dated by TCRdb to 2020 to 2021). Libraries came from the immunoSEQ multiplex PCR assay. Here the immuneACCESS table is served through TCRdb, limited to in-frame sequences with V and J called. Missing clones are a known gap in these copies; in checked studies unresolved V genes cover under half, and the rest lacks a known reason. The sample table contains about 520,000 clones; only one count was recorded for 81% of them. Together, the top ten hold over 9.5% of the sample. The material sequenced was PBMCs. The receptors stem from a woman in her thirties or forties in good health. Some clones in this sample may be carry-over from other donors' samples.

In DNA, the CDR3 is TGCGCCAGCCACGGACTAGCGGGACCAGAGACCCAGTACTTC. It encodes CASHGLAGPETQYF. V is TRBV10-2 and J is TRBJ2-5; TRBD2 matches 12 bases. Germline V CDR1 and CDR2: WSHSY, SAAADI. CDR3 length: 14 residues. J lost 4 bases, V lost 8 bases, and 5 bases had no gene match.

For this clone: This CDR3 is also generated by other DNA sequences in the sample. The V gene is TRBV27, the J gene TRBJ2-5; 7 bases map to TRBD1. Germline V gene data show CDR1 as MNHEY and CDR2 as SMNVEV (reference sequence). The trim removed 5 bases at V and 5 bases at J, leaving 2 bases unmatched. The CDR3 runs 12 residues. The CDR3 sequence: CASSPRGETQYF. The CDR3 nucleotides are TGTGCCAGCAGTCCCAGGGGGGAGACCCAGTACTTC.

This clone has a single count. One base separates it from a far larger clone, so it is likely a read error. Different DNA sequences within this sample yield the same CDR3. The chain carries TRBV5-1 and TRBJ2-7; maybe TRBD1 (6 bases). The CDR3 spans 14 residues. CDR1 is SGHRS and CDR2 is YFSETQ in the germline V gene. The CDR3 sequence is CASSRQTGAYEQYF. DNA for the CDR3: TGCGCCAGCAGCCGACAGACAGGCGCCTATGAGCAGTACTTC.

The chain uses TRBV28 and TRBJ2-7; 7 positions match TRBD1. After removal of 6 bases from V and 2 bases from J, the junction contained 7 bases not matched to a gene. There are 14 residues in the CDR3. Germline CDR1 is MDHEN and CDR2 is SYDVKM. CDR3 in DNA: TGTGCCAGCAGCCTAGGACAGGACGCCTACGAGCAGTACTTC. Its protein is CASSLGQDAYEQYF.

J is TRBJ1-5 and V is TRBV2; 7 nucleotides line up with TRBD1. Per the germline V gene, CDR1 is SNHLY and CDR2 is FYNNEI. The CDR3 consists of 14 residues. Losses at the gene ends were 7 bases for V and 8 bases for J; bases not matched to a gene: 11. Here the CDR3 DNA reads TGTGCCAGCAACGTCGGACAGGAGGGTAAGCCCCAGCATTTT. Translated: CASNVGQEGKPQHF.

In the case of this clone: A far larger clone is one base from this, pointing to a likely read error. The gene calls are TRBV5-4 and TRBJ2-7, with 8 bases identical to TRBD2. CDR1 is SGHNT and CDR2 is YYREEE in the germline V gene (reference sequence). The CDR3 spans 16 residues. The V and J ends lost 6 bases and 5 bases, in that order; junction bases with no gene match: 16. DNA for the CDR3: TGTGCCAGCATCCCCCTCCCGGGTGCGGGAGGCGACGAGCAGTACTTC. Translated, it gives CASIPLPGAGGDEQYF.

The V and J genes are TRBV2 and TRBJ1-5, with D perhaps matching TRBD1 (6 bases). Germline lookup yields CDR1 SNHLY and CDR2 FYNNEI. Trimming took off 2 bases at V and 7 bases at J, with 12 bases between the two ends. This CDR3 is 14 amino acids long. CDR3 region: CASSERGGRQPQHF. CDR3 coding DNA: TGTGCCAGCAGTGAAAGGGGGGGGAGACAGCCCCAGCATTTT.

The chain's CDR3 is CAISDRSSNQPQHF. The CDR3 DNA reads TGTGCCATCAGCGATCGATCCAGCAATCAGCCCCAGCATTTT. The V and J genes are TRBV10-3 and TRBJ1-5; D is unresolved. Germline V CDR1 and CDR2: ENHRY, SYGVKD. This CDR3 has 14 residues. V was cut by 6 bases and J by 1 base, with 10 bases left in between.

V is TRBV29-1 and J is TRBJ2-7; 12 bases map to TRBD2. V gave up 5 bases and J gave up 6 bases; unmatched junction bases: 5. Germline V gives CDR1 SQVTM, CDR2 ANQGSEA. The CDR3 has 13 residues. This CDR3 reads CSVKLAGGGEQYF. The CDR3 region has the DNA TGCAGCGTTAAACTAGCGGGAGGAGGCGAGCAGTACTTC.

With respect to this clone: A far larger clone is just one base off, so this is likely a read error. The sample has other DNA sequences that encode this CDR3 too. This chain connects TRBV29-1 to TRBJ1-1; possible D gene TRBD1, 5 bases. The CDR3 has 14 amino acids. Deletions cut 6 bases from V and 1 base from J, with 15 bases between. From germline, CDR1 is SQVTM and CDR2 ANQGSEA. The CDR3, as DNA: TGCAGCGTCGAGAGGGGCAGCTCGAACACTGAAGCTTTCTTT. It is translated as CSVERGSSNTEAFF. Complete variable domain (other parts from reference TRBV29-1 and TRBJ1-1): SAVISQKPSRDICQRGTSLTIQCQVDSQVTMMFWYRQQPGQSLTLIATANQGSEATYESGFVIDKFPISRPNLTFSTLTVSNMSPEDSSIYLCSVERGSSNTEAFFGQGTRLTVV.